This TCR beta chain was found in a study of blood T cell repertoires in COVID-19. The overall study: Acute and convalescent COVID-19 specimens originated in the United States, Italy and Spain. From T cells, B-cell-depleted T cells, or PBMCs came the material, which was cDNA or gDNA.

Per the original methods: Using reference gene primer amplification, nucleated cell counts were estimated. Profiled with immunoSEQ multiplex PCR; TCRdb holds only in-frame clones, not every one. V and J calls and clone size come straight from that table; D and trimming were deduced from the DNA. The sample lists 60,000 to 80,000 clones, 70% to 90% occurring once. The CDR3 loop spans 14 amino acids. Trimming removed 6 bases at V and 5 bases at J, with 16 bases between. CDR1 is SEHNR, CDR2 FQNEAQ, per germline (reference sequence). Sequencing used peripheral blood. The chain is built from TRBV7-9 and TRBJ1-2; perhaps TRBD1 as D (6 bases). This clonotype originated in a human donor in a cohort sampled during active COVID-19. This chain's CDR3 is CASSRQATTYGYTF. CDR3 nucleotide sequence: TGTGCCAGCAGTCGACAGGCGACGACGTATGGCTACACCTTC.